This is a list of T cell receptor beta chains from one sample in a study of blood T cell repertoires in COVID-19. Libraries were prepared by immunoSEQ multiplex PCR; TCRdb keeps only in-frame clonotypes and omits some of them. The table records some 70,000 clones, 90% of them present only once. Sequenced input: peripheral blood. The receptors come from a man aged 50 or older with COVID-19, enrolled during active disease. Each CDR3 is given with its conserved first and last residue. D genes are given only for firm matches. Some rows have no size entry. The others give once, few or many, or a class for an expanded clone.

DNA	CDR3	V	size	length	J	D
TGTGCCAGCAGCTTACGTACTAGCGGGAGCTACGAGCAGTACTTC	CASSLRTSGSYEQYF	TRBV11-2	.	15	TRBJ2-7	TRBD2
TGCGCCAGCAGCCAAGAGACACAGCAAGAGACCCAGTACTTC	CASSQETQQETQYF	TRBV4-1	.	14	TRBJ2-5	.
TGTGCCTGGAGTCGACAGGGGATGAGCAATCAGCCCCAGCATTTT	CAWSRQGMSNQPQHF	TRBV30	.	15	TRBJ1-5	TRBD1
TGTGCCAGTAGTATTGAAGGGGGCCGGGCGGAAAAACTGTTTTTT	CASSIEGGRAEKLFF	TRBV19	.	15	TRBJ1-4	TRBD1
TGTGCCAGCAGCTTAGTTATTGAGGGAGACGAGCAGTTCTTC	CASSLVIEGDEQFF	TRBV7-9	once	14	TRBJ2-1	.
TGCGCCAGCAGTCAATGGCGACTACCCTATGGCTACACCTTC	CASSQWRLPYGYTF	TRBV23-1	.	14	TRBJ1-2	.
TGTGCCAGCAGTTACTCTCTCACGGACAGGGTGGTAGAGGAGACCCAGTACTTC	CASSYSLTDRVVEETQYF	TRBV6-2/TRBV6-3	.	18	TRBJ2-5	TRBD1
TGTGCCAGCAGATTGCCAGAAACAGGGGGCGACTATGGCTACACCTTC	CASRLPETGGDYGYTF	TRBV5-6	once	16	TRBJ1-2	TRBD1
TGTGCCAGCAGCTTGGGACTAGCGGGAGTAGAGACCCAGTACTTC	CASSLGLAGVETQYF	TRBV11-2	.	15	TRBJ2-5	TRBD2
TGTGCCAGCTCACCAGGGACAGGGACACCTGGGGGCTATGGCTACACCTTC	CASSPGTGTPGGYGYTF	TRBV18	once	17	TRBJ1-2	TRBD1
TGTGCCAGCAGTGAAGCGCGGGTGTATGGCTACACCTTC	CASSEARVYGYTF	TRBV6-1	.	13	TRBJ1-2	.
TGTGCCAGCAGCTCAACTACTGAAGCTTTCTTT	CASSSTTEAFF	TRBV6-5	.	11	TRBJ1-1	.
TGTGCCAGCAGCTTAGCCGGGAGGTCGGACGAGCAGTACTTC	CASSLAGRSDEQYF	TRBV7-8	.	14	TRBJ2-7	TRBD2
TGTGCCAGCAGTCCAAAAAGGACTAGCGGACTGGTGGATGAGCAGTTCTTC	CASSPKRTSGLVDEQFF	TRBV7-9	.	17	TRBJ2-1	TRBD2
TGTGCCAGCAGCCAGTCGGGGTCCTACGAGCAGTACTTC	CASSQSGSYEQYF	TRBV3-1/TRBV3-2	.	13	TRBJ2-7	.
TGTGCCAGCAGCTTAATGCTTACTAGCTTAGGCACCGGGGAGCTGTTTTTT	CASSLMLTSLGTGELFF	TRBV7-3	.	17	TRBJ2-2	.
TGTGCCAGCAGCTTAGCGTTGGGCATAAGAAATCAGCCCCAGCATTTT	CASSLALGIRNQPQHF	TRBV7-8	.	16	TRBJ1-5	.
TGTGCCAGCAGTACCCCACCGGGACACTTCTCCTACGAGCAGTACTTC	CASSTPPGHFSYEQYF	TRBV7-8	.	16	TRBJ2-7	.
TGTGCCAGCAGCGTAGGCGGGTCGAACACCGGGGAGCTGTTTTTT	CASSVGGSNTGELFF	TRBV9	.	15	TRBJ2-2	.
TGTGCCAGCAGTTGGAACAGGGATAGCAATCAGCCCCAGCATTTT	CASSWNRDSNQPQHF	TRBV7-2	.	15	TRBJ1-5	.
TGTGCCAGCAGTTTGGGTTGGGGGAGGGGGGAAAAGCCCCAGCATTTT	CASSLGWGRGEKPQHF	TRBV28	.	16	TRBJ1-5	.
TGTGCCAGCTCTCCCAGGGACTTAGGTAGCGCCCCGTCTGAAGCTTTCTTT	CASSPRDLGSAPSEAFF	TRBV18	.	17	TRBJ1-1	.
TGTGCCAGTAGTAATGAGGACAGGGGAACGCTCTACGAGCAGTACTTC	CASSNEDRGTLYEQYF	TRBV19	.	16	TRBJ2-7	TRBD1
TGTGCCAGCAGCTTAACGGGATACACTAGCAATCAGCCCCAGCATTTT	CASSLTGYTSNQPQHF	TRBV11-3	.	16	TRBJ1-5	.
TGCGCCAGCAGTGAGTCGGAGCTGGTCAATGAGCAGTTCTTC	CASSESELVNEQFF	TRBV10-1	once	14	TRBJ2-1	.
TGTGCCAGCAGTGCACAGGGGGATGGCTACACCTTC	CASSAQGDGYTF	TRBV12-3/TRBV12-4	.	12	TRBJ1-2	TRBD1
TGTGCCAGCAGTGATACGGGAGTTTCCTACGAGCAGTACTTC	CASSDTGVSYEQYF	TRBV27	.	14	TRBJ2-7	.
TGTGCCAGCAGCGTAGGGCTAGCGGGAGGGCCGGTCGGGGAGCTGTTTTTT	CASSVGLAGGPVGELFF	TRBV9	.	17	TRBJ2-2	TRBD2
TGCGCCAGCAGCTTGACCGCGCAGGGACAAATGAACACTGAAGCTTTCTTT	CASSLTAQGQMNTEAFF	TRBV5-1	.	17	TRBJ1-1	.
TGTGCCAGCAGCCAAGAAACCAGCGCTTGGGATTCACCCCTCCACTTT	CASSQETSAWDSPLHF	TRBV4-2	.	16	TRBJ1-6	.
TGTGCCAGCAGCTTCCAGGGGTCAGATACGCAGTATTTT	CASSFQGSDTQYF	TRBV5-6	once	13	TRBJ2-3	.
TGTGCCAGCTCTCTTACCCGGGGTATGGGCGGCTACACCTTC	CASSLTRGMGGYTF	TRBV18	.	14	TRBJ1-2	.
TGTGCCAGCACCCCTCTCTTGGACAGGGGGCGACAGCCCCAGCATTTT	CASTPLLDRGRQPQHF	TRBV28	.	16	TRBJ1-5	TRBD1
TGCGCCAGCAGCTTGGAGAGACTTATCTCTGGGGATACGCAGTATTTT	CASSLERLISGDTQYF	TRBV5-1	.	16	TRBJ2-3	.
TGCGCCAGCAGCCCGCGGCGACAAGGGAGCACCTACGAGCAGTACTTC	CASSPRRQGSTYEQYF	TRBV5-1	.	16	TRBJ2-7	.
TGCGCCAGCAGGTGGGGCGGAGCTAACTATGGCTACACCTTC	CASRWGGANYGYTF	TRBV10-1	.	14	TRBJ1-2	.
TGCAGTGCGACAGGGTTTGGCTACACCTTC	CSATGFGYTF	TRBV20-1	.	10	TRBJ1-2	TRBD1
TGCGCCAGCAGCTTCCGGGGGGGAAACACCGGGGAGCTGTTTTTT	CASSFRGGNTGELFF	TRBV5-1	once	15	TRBJ2-2	TRBD2
TGTGCCAGCAGTGTCACCGGACAGGGGTTAGTTGGCTACACCTTC	CASSVTGQGLVGYTF	TRBV2	.	15	TRBJ1-2	TRBD1
TGTGCCAGCAGTCCCTCTCAACGGTCACCCCTCCACTTT	CASSPSQRSPLHF	TRBV28	few	13	TRBJ1-6	.
TGTGCCAGCAGTGGTCCAGGGGGAGAGACCCAGTACTTC	CASSGPGGETQYF	TRBV2	.	13	TRBJ2-5	TRBD1